The 20 T cell receptor beta chains presented below share a single source sample, sequenced in a study of metastatic and nonmetastatic thyroid tumors. With MiXCR, TCRdb called clones anew from the PCR reads. The table shows 29,000 or so clones, with under 4.5% occurring only once. Patients underwent thyroid surgery, and none had received any treatment before it. The sample consisted of blood. All receptors derive from a female donor with papillary thyroid cancer or a benign thyroid nodule (not recorded which). Some clones in this sample may be carry-over from other donors' samples.

This clone appeared a few times. The chain joins TRBV6-5 to TRBJ1-2, with TRBD1 matching 7 bases. The CDR3 contains 15 residues. Per germline, CDR1 MNHEY and CDR2 SVGAGI. V trimming: 3 bases; J trimming: 3 bases; junction bases outside the gene matches: 7. The CDR3: CASSYGTVPDYGYTF. CDR3 coding DNA: TGTGCCAGCAGTTATGGGACAGTTCCAGACTATGGCTACACCTTC.

J is TRBJ2-6 and V is TRBV27; D is uncertain. In germline, CDR1 is MNHEY, CDR2 SMNVEV (reference sequence). CDR3 size: 15 residues. V was clipped by 5 bases and J by 0 bases, with 8 bases between them. The CDR3: CASSLDNSGANVLTF. DNA of the CDR3: TGTGCCAGCAGTCTAGATAACTCTGGGGCCAACGTCCTGACTTTC. The full variable domain, with the rest looked up from reference TRBV27 and TRBJ2-6, is EAQVTQNPRYLITVTGKKLTVTCSQNMNHEYMSWYRQDPGLGLRQIYYSMNVEVTDKGDVPEGYKVSRKEKRNFPLILESPSPNQTSLYFCASSLDNSGANVLTFGAGSRLTVL.

This clone was observed at least ten times. The same CDR3 also results from other DNA sequences found in this sample. The chain uses TRBV4-1 and TRBJ2-7; 8 bases line up with TRBD1. V lost 5 bases and J lost 3; bases outside the gene matches: 9. The CDR3 is 15 amino acids. CDR1 is MGHRA and CDR2 is YSYEKL in the germline V gene. Here the CDR3 reads CASSNPGQGFYEQYF. The DNA for the CDR3 is TGCGCCAGCAGCAACCCAGGACAGGGTTTCTACGAGCAGTACTTC.

Only a few counts were recorded for this clone. A much larger clone differs from this one at a single base, so this may be a read error. This rearrangement joins TRBV6-2 or TRBV6-3 to TRBJ2-4; 9 bases are shared with TRBD1. Germline V gives CDR1 MNHEY, CDR2 SVGEGT. The CDR3 sequence is 15 residues long. In DNA form, the CDR3 reads TGTGCCAGCTCACCTCTCACAGGGGGCATCGATGAGAAGTTCTTC. This encodes CASSPLTGGIDEKFF.

About this clone: A much larger clone differs by one base, so this may be a read error. This CDR3 fails to terminate in the conserved phenylalanine or tryptophan, so it likely reflects a read error. The rearrangement uses TRBV13 and TRBJ2-5; 8 bases are a match to TRBD1. V was pared by 4 bases and J by 5 bases, with 12 bases of the junction left unmatched. Germline V CDR1 and CDR2: PRHDT, FYEKMQ (reference sequence). CDR3 length: 16 residues. DNA of the CDR3: TGTGCCAGCAGCTCAATTGGGACAGGTCGGCGGGAGACCCAGTACCTC. Translation gives CASSSIGTGRRETQYL.

This clone was seen only a few times. The chain uses TRBV12-3 or TRBV12-4 and TRBJ2-7; 9 bases line up with TRBD1. J gave up 6 bases and V 5 bases, and 8 bases lay outside the gene matches. This CDR3 has 14 residues. The CDR3 bases are TGTGCCAGCAGTCAAGGGACAGGGTTTGGCGAGCAGTACTTC. It translates to CASSQGTGFGEQYF.

The V call is TRBV18, the J call TRBJ2-2, with 8 bases identical to TRBD1. The germline gives CDR1 KGHSH, CDR2 LQKENI. The CDR3 is 15 residues long. V dropped 3 bases and J dropped 3; count of bases not matched to a gene: 3. The CDR3, as DNA: TGTGCCAGCTCACCGGGACAGGCCGACACCGGGGAGCTGTTTTTT. This gives the protein CASSPGQADTGELFF.

Many counts were recorded for this clone. The chain couples TRBV7-8 to TRBJ2-7, with D perhaps matching TRBD2 (6 bases). The CDR3 loop spans 15 amino acids. CDR1 and CDR2 (germline): SGHVS, FQNEAQ. Trimming removed 5 bases from V and 2 bases from J, with 16 bases in between. The CDR3 bases are TGTGCCAGCAGCCCTGGAGGCGGGATTACCTACGAGCAGTACTTC. It yields the protein CASSPGGGITYEQYF.

This clone was observed many times. The chain is built from TRBV7-9 and TRBJ2-7; D is unresolved. Trimming shortened V by 6 bases and J by 3 bases, and 9 bases separated the two germline ends. The germline CDR1 and CDR2 sequences are SEHNR and FQNEAQ (reference sequence). CDR3 length: 12 residues. CDR3 nucleotide sequence: TGTGCCAGCAGATCTGACTTCTACGAGCAGTACTTC. The encoded protein is CASRSDFYEQYF.

This clone was found many times. V and J are TRBV20-1 and TRBJ1-2, with 7 bases lining up with TRBD1. The CDR3 is 13 amino acids. Germline-derived CDR1 and CDR2 are DFQATT and SNEGSKA (reference sequence). J gave up 4 bases and V 4 bases, and 6 bases lay outside the gene matches. CDR3 in amino acids: CSATSTGTYGYTF. The CDR3 bases are TGCAGTGCTACTTCGACAGGGACCTATGGCTACACCTTC.

There are many counts of this clone. The CDR3 spells CASSFRAVHPYEQYF. CDR3 coding DNA: TGTGCCAGCAGTTTCCGGGCCGTTCATCCTTACGAGCAGTACTTC. This chain links TRBV12-3 or TRBV12-4 with TRBJ2-7; D is uncertain. This CDR3 is 15 amino acids long. The V end lost 3 bases, the J end lost 4 bases, and 16 bases lay between the germline ends.

This clone is judged medium-sized. The V and J genes are TRBV20-1 and TRBJ2-1, with 7 bases that match TRBD2. After removal of 5 bases from V and 8 bases from J, the junction contained 9 bases not matched to a gene. CDR1 is DFQATT, CDR2 SNEGSKA, per germline (reference sequence). This CDR3 has 13 amino acids. The CDR3 DNA follows: TGCAGTGCTGAGTGGGCGGGAGTGGATGAGCAGTTCTTC. This gives the protein CSAEWAGVDEQFF.

This chain connects TRBV20-1 to TRBJ2-1; 10 nucleotides line up with TRBD2. Germline lookup yields CDR1 DFQATT and CDR2 SNEGSKA (reference sequence). After removal of 1 base from V and 10 bases from J, the junction contained 4 bases not matched to a gene. The CDR3 spans 13 residues. The CDR3 region is CSARGGTSVEQFF. For the CDR3, the DNA is TGCAGTGCTAGAGGGGGGACTAGCGTAGAGCAGTTCTTC.

This clone was recorded at least ten times. This rearrangement joins TRBV15 to TRBJ2-3; 9 bases match TRBD1. The germline V gene encodes CDR1 LNHNV and CDR2 YYDKDF (reference sequence). J gave up 6 bases and V 0 bases, and 7 bases lay outside the gene matches. The CDR3 is made up of 16 amino acids. The CDR3 region is CATSRDPGQGPDTQYF. The CDR3 DNA reads as TGTGCCACCAGCAGAGACCCGGGACAGGGTCCCGATACGCAGTATTTT.

CDR3 protein: CASSANFPAYEQYF. CDR3 bases: TGTGCCAGCAGTGCTAATTTCCCGGCCTACGAGCAGTACTTC. The chain is built from TRBV12-3 or TRBV12-4 and TRBJ2-7; D call uncertain. V was clipped by 5 bases and J by 2 bases, with 13 bases between them. The CDR3 totals 14 residues.

This clone was counted at least ten times. The identical CDR3 is also encoded by other nucleotide sequences in the sample. J is TRBJ2-7 and V is TRBV2; no clear D. The CDR3 sequence is 10 residues long. Between the trimmed V and J ends, which lost 3 bases and 3 bases, there was a span of 0 bases. Germline CDR1 is SNHLY and CDR2 is FYNNEI. CDR3 nucleotide sequence: TGTGCCAGCAGTGACTACGAGCAGTACTTC. Amino acid sequence: CASSDYEQYF.

Of note for this clone: The same CDR3 is also encoded by other DNA sequences in this sample. The chain carries TRBV28 and TRBJ2-7, with D unclear. The CDR3 loop spans 16 amino acids. Germline V lookup: CDR1 MDHEN, CDR2 SYDVKM. Trimming cost V 6 bases and J 3 bases, with 21 bases left between them. CDR3 loop: CASSRAELVPLYEQYF. In DNA form, the CDR3 reads TGTGCCAGCAGCCGGGCTGAGCTAGTGCCACTCTACGAGCAGTACTTC.

This clone was seen more than once but under ten times. The rearrangement links TRBV2 to TRBJ1-5; D is unresolved. The CDR3 length is 14 residues. Germline V gene sequence: CDR1 SNHLY, CDR2 FYNNEI. V lost 5 bases to trimming and J lost 4 bases, with 12 bases between them. The CDR3 loop reads CASSSSRGNQPQHF. The CDR3 bases are TGTGCCAGCAGTTCAAGCCGGGGAAATCAGCCCCAGCATTTT.

This clone appeared many times. The chain is built from TRBV30 and TRBJ1-2; D uncertain. Germline V CDR1 and CDR2: GTSNPN, SVGIG (reference sequence). Trimming left V 2 bases short and J 2 bases short, with 6 bases between. The CDR3 runs to 12 residues. CDR3 bases: TGTGCCTGGAGTTCCGGGAACTATGGCTACACCTTC. Its translation is CAWSSGNYGYTF.

The gene calls are TRBV6-2 or TRBV6-3 and TRBJ1-1; TRBD1 matches 7 bases. Unmatched junction bases numbered 7, after V lost 4 bases and J lost 5 bases. The germline gives CDR1 MNHEY, CDR2 SVGEGT. This CDR3 contains 14 residues. The CDR3 region is CASSSGRGWTEAFF. The DNA for the CDR3 is TGTGCCAGCAGTTCCGGCAGGGGGTGGACTGAAGCTTTCTTT.